This entry features one TCR beta chain sequence. Germline loops: CDR1 MNHNY, CDR2 SVGAGI (reference sequence). With 8 bases clipped from V and 0 bases from J, the junction kept 11 bases outside the gene matches. The CDR3 covers 16 residues. These data are taken from a study of T cells after somatic rescue of genetic block. Method: immunoSEQ multiplex PCR; TCRdb's copy keeps in-frame clones and lacks some. The sample carries tens of thousands of clones, 70% to 90% recorded once. The material sequenced was peripheral blood mononuclear cells (PBMCs). This chain uses TRBV6-6 with TRBJ2-7; TRBD1 aligns across 9 bases. The origin of this receptor is a woman between 18 and 30 years old. The CDR3 nucleotides are TGTGCCAGCCGGGACAGGGCATTCATGAGCTCCTACGAGCAGTACTTC. Translated: CASRDRAFMSSYEQYF.